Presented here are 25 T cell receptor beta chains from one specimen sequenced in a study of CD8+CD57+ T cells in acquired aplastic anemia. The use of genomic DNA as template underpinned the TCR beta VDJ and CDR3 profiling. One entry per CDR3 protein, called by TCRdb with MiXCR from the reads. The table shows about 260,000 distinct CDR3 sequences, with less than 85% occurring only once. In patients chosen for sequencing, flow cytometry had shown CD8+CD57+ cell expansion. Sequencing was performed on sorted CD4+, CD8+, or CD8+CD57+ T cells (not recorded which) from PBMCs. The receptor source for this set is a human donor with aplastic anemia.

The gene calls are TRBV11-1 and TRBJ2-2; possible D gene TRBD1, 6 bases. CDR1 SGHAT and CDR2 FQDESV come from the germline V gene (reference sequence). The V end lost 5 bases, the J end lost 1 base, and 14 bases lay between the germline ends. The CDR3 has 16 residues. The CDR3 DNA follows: TGTGCCAGCAGCCTCGACAGGAAACAGAACACCGGGGAGCTGTTTTTT. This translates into CASSLDRKQNTGELFF. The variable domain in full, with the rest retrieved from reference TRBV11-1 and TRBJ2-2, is EAEVAQSPRYKITEKSQAVAFWCDPISGHATLYWYRQILGQGPELLVQFQDESVVDDSQLPKDRFSAERLKGVDSTLKIQPAELGDSAMYLCASSLDRKQNTGELFFGEGSRLTVL.

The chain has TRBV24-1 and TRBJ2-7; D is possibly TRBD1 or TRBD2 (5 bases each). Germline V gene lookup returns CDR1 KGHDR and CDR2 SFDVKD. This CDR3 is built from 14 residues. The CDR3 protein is CATSDPDGASVRAV. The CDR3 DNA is TGTGCCACCAGTGATCCGGACGGGGCTTCAGTGCGGGCAGTT.

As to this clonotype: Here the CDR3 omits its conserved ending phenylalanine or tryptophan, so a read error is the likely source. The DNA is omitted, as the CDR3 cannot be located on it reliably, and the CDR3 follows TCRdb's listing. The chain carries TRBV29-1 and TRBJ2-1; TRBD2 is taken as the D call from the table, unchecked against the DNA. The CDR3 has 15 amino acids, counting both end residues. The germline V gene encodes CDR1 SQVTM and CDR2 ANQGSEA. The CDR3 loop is CSAEGLAATYNEHFV.

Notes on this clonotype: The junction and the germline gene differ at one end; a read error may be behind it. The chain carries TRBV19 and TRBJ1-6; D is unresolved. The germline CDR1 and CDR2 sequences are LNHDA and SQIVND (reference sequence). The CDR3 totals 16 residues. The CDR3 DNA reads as TGTGCCAGTAGTATAGCTAGCGGAGGCTACAATTCGCAGTTCTTCTTT. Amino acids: CASSIASGGYNSQFFF.

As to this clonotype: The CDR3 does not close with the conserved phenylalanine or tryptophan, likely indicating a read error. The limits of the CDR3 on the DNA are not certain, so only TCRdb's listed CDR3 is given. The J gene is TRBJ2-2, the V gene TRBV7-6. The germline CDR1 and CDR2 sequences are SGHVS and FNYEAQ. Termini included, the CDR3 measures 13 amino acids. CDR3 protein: CASSVGVSGELLL.

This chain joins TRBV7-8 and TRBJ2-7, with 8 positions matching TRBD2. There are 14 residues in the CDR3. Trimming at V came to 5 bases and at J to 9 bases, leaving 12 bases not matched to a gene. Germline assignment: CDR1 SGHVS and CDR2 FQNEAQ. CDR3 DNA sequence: TGTGCCAGCAGCGGAGCGGGAGTAGCCGACGCGCAGTACTTC. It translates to CASSGAGVADAQYF.

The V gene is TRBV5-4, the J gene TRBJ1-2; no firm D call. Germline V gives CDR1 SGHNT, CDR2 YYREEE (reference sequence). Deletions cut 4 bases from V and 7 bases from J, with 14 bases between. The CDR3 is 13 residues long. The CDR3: CASSHTLAGGYTF. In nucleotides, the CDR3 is TGTGCCAGCAGCCATACCCTTGCAGGTGGCTACACCTTC.

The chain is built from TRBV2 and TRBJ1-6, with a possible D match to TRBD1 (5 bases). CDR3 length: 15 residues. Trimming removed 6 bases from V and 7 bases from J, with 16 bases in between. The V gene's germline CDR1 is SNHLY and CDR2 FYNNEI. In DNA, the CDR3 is TGTGCCAGCAGCGGGCCGGGGCAGGCGAATTCACCCCTCCACTTT. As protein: CASSGPGQANSPLHF.

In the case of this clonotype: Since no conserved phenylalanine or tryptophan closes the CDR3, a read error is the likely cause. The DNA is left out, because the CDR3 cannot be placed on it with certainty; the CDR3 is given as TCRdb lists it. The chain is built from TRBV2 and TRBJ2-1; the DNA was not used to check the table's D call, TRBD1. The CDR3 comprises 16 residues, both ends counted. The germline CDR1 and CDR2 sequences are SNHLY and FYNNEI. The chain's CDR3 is CASSDGGIHEQFYQPG.

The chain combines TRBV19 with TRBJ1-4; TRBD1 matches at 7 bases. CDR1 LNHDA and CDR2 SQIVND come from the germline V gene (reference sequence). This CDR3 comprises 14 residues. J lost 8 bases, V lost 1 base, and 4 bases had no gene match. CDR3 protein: CASSIGQGEEKLFF. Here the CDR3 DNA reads TGTGCCAGTAGTATAGGACAGGGTGAGGAAAAACTGTTTTTT.

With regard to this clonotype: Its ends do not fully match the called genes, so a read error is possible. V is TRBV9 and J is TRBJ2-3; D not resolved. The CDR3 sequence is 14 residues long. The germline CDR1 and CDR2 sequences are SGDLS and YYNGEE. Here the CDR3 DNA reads TGTGCCAGCAGCGTAGGGTCAGGTCCCCATACGCATGATTTT. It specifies CASSVGSGPHTHDF.

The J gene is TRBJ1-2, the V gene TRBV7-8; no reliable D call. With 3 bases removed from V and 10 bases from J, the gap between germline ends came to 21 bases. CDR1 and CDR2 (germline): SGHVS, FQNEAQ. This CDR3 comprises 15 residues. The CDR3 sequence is CASSFTPDGKYLYTF. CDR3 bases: TGTGCCAGCAGCTTTACTCCAGACGGCAAATACCTCTACACCTTC.

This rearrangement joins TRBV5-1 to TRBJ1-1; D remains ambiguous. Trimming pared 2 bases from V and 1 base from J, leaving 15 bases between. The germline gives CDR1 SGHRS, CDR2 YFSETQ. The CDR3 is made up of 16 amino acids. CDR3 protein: CASSFETAGSNTEAFF. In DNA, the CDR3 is TGCGCCAGCAGCTTCGAGACGGCGGGGTCGAACACTGAAGCTTTCTTT.

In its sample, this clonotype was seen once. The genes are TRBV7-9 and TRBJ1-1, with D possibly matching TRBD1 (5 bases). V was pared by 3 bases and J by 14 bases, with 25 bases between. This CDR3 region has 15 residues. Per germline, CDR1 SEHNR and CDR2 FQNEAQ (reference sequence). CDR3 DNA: TGTGCCAGCAGCTTTGAACTGAGCGGGGGGAGCGAAGAGTTCTTT. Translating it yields CASSFELSGGSEEFF.

In DNA, the CDR3 is TGCAGTGCTAGTAGTAGAGACAGCAAGGACACTGAAGCTTTCTTT. Its protein product is CSASSRDSKDTEAFF. The chain has TRBV20-1 and TRBJ1-1; weak D call: TRBD1 (5 bases). V was pared by 3 bases and J by 3 bases, with 17 bases between. The CDR3 has 15 residues. CDR1 is DFQATT, CDR2 SNEGSKA, per germline (reference sequence).

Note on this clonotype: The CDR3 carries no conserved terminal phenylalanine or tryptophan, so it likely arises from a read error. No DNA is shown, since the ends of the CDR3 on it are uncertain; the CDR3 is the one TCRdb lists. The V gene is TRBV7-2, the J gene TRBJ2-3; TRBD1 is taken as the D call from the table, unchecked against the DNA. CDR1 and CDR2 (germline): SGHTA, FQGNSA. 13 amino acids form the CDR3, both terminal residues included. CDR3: CASGAGGTASLCI.

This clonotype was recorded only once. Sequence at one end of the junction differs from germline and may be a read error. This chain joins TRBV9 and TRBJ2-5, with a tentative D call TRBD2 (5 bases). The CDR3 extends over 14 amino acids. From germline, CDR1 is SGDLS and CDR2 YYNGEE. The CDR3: CASSGGAVSYNEHF. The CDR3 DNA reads TGTGCCAGCAGCGGAGGAGCGGTCTCCTACAATGAGCACTTC.

The CDR3 spells CASSLIGARGYTF. As DNA, the CDR3 is TGTGCCAGCAGCTTGATAGGGGCTAGAGGCTACACCTTC. The chain employs TRBV7-9 and TRBJ1-2, with TRBD1 as a possible D gene (5 bases). V lost 3 bases, J lost 8 bases, and 13 bases lay in between. The germline CDR1 and CDR2 sequences are SEHNR and FQNEAQ (reference sequence). The CDR3 runs to 13 residues.

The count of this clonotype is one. CDR3 in amino acids: CASKFTGEPDTQYF. CDR3 coding DNA: TGTGCCAGCAAGTTCACGGGAGAGCCCGATACGCAGTACTTC. The rearrangement joins TRBV7-8 to TRBJ2-7; maybe TRBD2 (6 bases). The germline V gene encodes CDR1 SGHVS and CDR2 FQNEAQ. V was shortened by 7 bases and J by 9 bases, with 22 bases between the two germline ends. This CDR3 region has 14 residues.

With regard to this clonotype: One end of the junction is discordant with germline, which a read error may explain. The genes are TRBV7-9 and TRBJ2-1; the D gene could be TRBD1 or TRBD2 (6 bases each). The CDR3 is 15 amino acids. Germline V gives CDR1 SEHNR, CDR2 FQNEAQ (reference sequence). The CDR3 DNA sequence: TGTGCCAGCAGCATAGCATCGGGGGCCGGGGAGCAGTACTTCTTC. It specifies CASSIASGAGEQYFF.

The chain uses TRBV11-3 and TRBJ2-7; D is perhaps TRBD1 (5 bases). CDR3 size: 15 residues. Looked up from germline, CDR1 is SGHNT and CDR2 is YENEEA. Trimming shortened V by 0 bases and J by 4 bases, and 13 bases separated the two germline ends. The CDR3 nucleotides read TGTGCCAGCAGCTTAGATCTGAAAGGACATTACGAGCAGTACTTC. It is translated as CASSLDLKGHYEQYF.

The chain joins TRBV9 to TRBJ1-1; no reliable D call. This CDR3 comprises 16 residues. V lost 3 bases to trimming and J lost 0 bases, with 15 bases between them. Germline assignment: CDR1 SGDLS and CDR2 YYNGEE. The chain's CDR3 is CASSARRGFMNTEAFF. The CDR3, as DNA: TGTGCCAGCAGCGCCCGCCGCGGGTTCATGAACACTGAAGCTTTCTTT. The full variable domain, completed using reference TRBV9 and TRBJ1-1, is DSGVTQTPKHLITATGQRVTLRCSPRSGDLSVYWYQQSLDQGLQFLIQYYNGEERAKGNILERFSAQQFPDLHSELNLSSLELGDSALYFCASSARRGFMNTEAFFGQGTRLTVV.

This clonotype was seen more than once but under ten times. The CDR3 nucleotides are TGTGCCATCAGTGGTTGGGGACCCGGGTCTGATGAGCAGTTCTTC. This encodes CAISGWGPGSDEQFF. This rearrangement joins TRBV10-3 to TRBJ2-1; TRBD1 or TRBD2 may be the D gene (5 bases each). This CDR3 is 15 amino acids long. Trimming stripped 4 bases from V and 8 bases from J, with 18 bases between. Germline CDR1 is ENHRY and CDR2 is SYGVKD.

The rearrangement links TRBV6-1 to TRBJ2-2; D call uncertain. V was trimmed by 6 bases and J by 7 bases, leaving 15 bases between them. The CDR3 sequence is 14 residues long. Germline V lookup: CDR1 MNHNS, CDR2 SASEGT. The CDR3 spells CASSLDRTGGELFF. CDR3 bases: TGTGCCAGCAGCTTAGATCGTACGGGCGGGGAGCTGTTTTTT.

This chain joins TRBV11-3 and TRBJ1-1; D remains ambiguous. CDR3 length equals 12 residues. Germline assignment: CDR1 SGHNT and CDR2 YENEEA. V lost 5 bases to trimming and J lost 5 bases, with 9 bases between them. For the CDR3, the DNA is TGTGCCAGCAGCAAGGTTCTGACTGAAGCTTTCTTT. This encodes CASSKVLTEAFF.